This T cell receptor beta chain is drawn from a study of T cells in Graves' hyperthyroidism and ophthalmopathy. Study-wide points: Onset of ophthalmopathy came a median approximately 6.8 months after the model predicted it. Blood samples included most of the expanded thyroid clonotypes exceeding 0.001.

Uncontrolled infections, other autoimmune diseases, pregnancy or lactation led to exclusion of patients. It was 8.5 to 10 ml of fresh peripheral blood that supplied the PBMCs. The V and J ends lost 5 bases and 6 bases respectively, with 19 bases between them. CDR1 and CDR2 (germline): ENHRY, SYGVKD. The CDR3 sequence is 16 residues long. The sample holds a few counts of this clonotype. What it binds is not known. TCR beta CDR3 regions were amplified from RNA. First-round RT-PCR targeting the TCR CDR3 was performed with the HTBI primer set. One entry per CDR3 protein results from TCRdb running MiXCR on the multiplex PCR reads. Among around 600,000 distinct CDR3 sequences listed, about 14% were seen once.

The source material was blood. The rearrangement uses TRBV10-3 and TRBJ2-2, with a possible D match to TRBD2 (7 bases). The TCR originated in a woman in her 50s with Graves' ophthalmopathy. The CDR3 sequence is CAISPRGGGTAGELFF. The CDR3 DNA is TGTGCCATCAGTCCCCGAGGGGGGGGGACGGCCGGGGAGCTGTTTTTT.